Given below is one T cell receptor beta chain in context. Original processing notes: For nucleated cells, counts were estimated from reference gene primer amplification. Profiling relied on immunoSEQ multiplex PCR, and the TCRdb table lists in-frame clones only, not all of them. From that table come the V and J calls and clone size; the DNA was used to work out D and trimming. This sample has roughly 60,000 clones, with about four fifths found just once. The data originate from a study of blood T cell repertoires in COVID-19. CDR3 length equals 16 residues. The V end lost 4 bases, the J end lost 0 bases, and 16 bases lay between the germline ends. Germline V gene data show CDR1 as SGHRS and CDR2 as YFSETQ.

Sequencing was carried out using peripheral blood. The genes are TRBV5-1 and TRBJ1-1, with D maybe TRBD1 (6 bases). This receptor was taken from a woman older than 75 with acute or convalescent COVID-19. CDR3 loop: CASSPRAGDMNTEAFF. The CDR3 DNA reads TGCGCCAGCAGCCCGAGGGCAGGGGACATGAACACTGAAGCTTTCTTT.